This T cell receptor (beta chain) was sequenced for a study of blood T cell repertoires in COVID-19. Per the authors' pipeline: From reference gene primer amplification, estimates of nucleated cell counts were derived. Sequenced by immunoSEQ multiplex PCR; TCRdb stores in-frame clones only, minus some. That table supplies the V and J calls and clone size; D and trimming were determined from the DNA. The sample carries 200,000 or so clones, more than 65% recorded once. The sample was peripheral blood. This TCR was recovered from a human donor in a cohort sampled during active COVID-19.

The CDR3 region has the DNA TGCGCCAGCAGTGAGTGGACAGGGGACTCCTACGAGCAGTACTTC. It codes for CASSEWTGDSYEQYF. This chain connects TRBV10-1 to TRBJ2-7, with 9 positions matching TRBD1. The CDR3 runs to 15 residues. Trimming at V came to 1 base and at J to 0 bases, leaving 1 base not matched to a gene. Germline V lookup: CDR1 WNHNN, CDR2 SYGVQD (reference sequence).